The 16 T cell receptor beta chains below were found in one sample sequenced in a study of PD-1 blockade in classical Hodgkin lymphoma. The table came from immunoSEQ multiplex PCR; TCRdb's copy has only in-frame clones and leaves some out. The table has some 93,000 clones, roughly 89% seen once. Brentuximab vedotin exposure varied among the patients, all of whom had relapsed after autologous stem cell transplantation. Sequenced here: peripheral blood mononuclear cells (PBMCs), sampled before the second cycle of nivolumab. These receptor sequences come from a human donor with classical Hodgkin lymphoma.

This clone was seen only once. The rearrangement joins TRBV25-1 to TRBJ1-6, with 10 positions matching TRBD1. The V gene's germline CDR1 is MGHDK and CDR2 SYGVNS. With 6 bases clipped from V and 7 bases from J, the junction kept 6 bases outside the gene matches. The CDR3 runs 15 residues. The CDR3: CASSRTGGWNSPLHF. The CDR3 bases are TGTGCCAGCAGCCGGACAGGGGGTTGGAATTCACCCCTCCACTTT.

The chain has TRBV10-3 and TRBJ2-3, with D perhaps TRBD1 or TRBD2 (5 bases each). V was pared by 4 bases and J by 2 bases, with 10 bases between. Germline-derived CDR1 and CDR2 are ENHRY and SYGVKD. There are 14 residues in the CDR3. The CDR3 DNA is TGTGCCATCAGTGGAGGGGACCTCACAGATACGCAGTATTTT. This codes for CAISGGDLTDTQYF.

The chain couples TRBV6-6 to TRBJ2-1; 7 bases match TRBD1. CDR3 size: 13 residues. Germline V lookup: CDR1 MNHNY, CDR2 SVGAGI (reference sequence). The V gene end was trimmed by 2 bases and the J gene end by 6 bases; junction bases not matched to a gene: 1. In nucleotides, the CDR3 is TGTGCCAGCAGTTACGGGACAGTCAATGAGCAGTTCTTC. It yields the protein CASSYGTVNEQFF.

CDR3 protein: CASSSGETQYF. DNA of the CDR3: TGTGCCAGCTCGTCGGGGGAGACCCAGTACTTC. The rearrangement links TRBV18 to TRBJ2-5, with TRBD2 as a possible D gene (5 bases). V lost 6 bases and J 5 bases, leaving 7 bases between the germline ends. CDR1 and CDR2 (germline): KGHSH, LQKENI. The CDR3 covers 11 residues.

This clone has just one count. This sequence joins TRBV2 and TRBJ2-7; TRBD1 matches at 7 bases. Trimming removed 1 base from V and 3 bases from J; junction bases left unmatched: 6. Germline V gives CDR1 SNHLY, CDR2 FYNNEI. The CDR3 runs 15 residues. CDR3 amino acids: CASSEDKGAYYEQYF. CDR3 nucleotide sequence: TGTGCCAGCAGTGAAGATAAGGGGGCCTACTACGAGCAGTACTTC.

This clone was seen a few times. The V call is TRBV19, the J call TRBJ2-1, with TRBD1 matching over 9 bases. There are 14 residues in the CDR3. Germline V gene data show CDR1 as LNHDA and CDR2 as SQIVND (reference sequence). Trimming removed 4 bases from V and 7 bases from J; junction bases left unmatched: 5. CDR3 sequence reads: CASSKDRGGNEQFF. CDR3 coding DNA: TGTGCCAGTAGTAAGGACAGGGGCGGTAATGAGCAGTTCTTC.

The chain uses TRBV7-6 and TRBJ2-5, with unresolved D. The CDR3 spans 11 residues. Per the germline V gene, CDR1 is SGHVS and CDR2 is FNYEAQ. Trimming shortened V by 5 bases and J by 7 bases, and 8 bases separated the two germline ends. The CDR3 reads CASSPIRTQYF. DNA of the CDR3: TGTGCCAGCAGCCCGATCAGGACCCAGTACTTC. The variable domain in full, with the rest retrieved from reference TRBV7-6 and TRBJ2-5, is GAGVSQSPRYKVTKRGQDVALRCDPISGHVSLYWYRQALGQGPEFLTYFNYEAQQDKSGLPNDRFSAERPEGSISTLTIQRTEQRDSAMYRCASSPIRTQYFGPGTRLLVL.

The V gene is TRBV9, the J gene TRBJ1-4, with TRBD1 as a possible D gene (6 bases). Germline V gene lookup returns CDR1 SGDLS and CDR2 YYNGEE. This CDR3 spans 15 amino acids. Between the trimmed V and J ends, which lost 4 bases and 7 bases, there was a span of 17 bases. The chain's CDR3 is CASSPTGVGVEKLFF. In DNA, the CDR3 is TGTGCCAGCAGCCCGACAGGAGTAGGGGTTGAAAAACTGTTTTTT.

The J gene is TRBJ2-2, the V gene TRBV28, with 10 bases that match TRBD2. V shed 5 bases and J 0 bases; nucleotides not matched to a gene: 12. The CDR3 loop spans 19 amino acids. CDR1 is MDHEN and CDR2 is SYDVKM in the germline V gene. The chain's CDR3 is CASSPGPPGLATNTGELFF. The CDR3 nucleotides read TGTGCCAGCAGTCCGGGACCCCCGGGACTAGCGACGAACACCGGGGAGCTGTTTTTT.

CDR3 coding DNA: TGTGCCAGCATTGCTGTGTTTGGGGGGGTTCCCTCCCTCTTAAACTATGGCTACACCTTC. It yields the protein CASIAVFGGVPSLLNYGYTF. V gene TRBV28 combines with J gene TRBJ1-2; weak D call: TRBD1 (5 bases). V was pared by 7 bases and J by 2 bases, with 32 bases between. The germline V gene encodes CDR1 MDHEN and CDR2 SYDVKM. The CDR3 covers 20 residues.

This clone came up once. The chain couples TRBV29-1 to TRBJ1-2; the match to TRBD1 covers 7 bases. The V gene's germline CDR1 is SQVTM and CDR2 ANQGSEA. Unmatched junction bases numbered 9, after V lost 6 bases and J lost 8 bases. This CDR3 spans 12 amino acids. The CDR3 region is CSVSEGAGGYTF. The CDR3 DNA sequence: TGCAGCGTCTCCGAGGGGGCGGGAGGCTACACCTTC.

The chain uses TRBV7-2 and TRBJ1-2, with unresolved D. The CDR3 spans 9 residues. Germline V gene data show CDR1 as SGHTA and CDR2 as FQGNSA. Trimming removed 9 bases from V and 4 bases from J, with 3 bases in between. CDR3 in DNA: TGTGCCAGGGGCTATGGCTACACCTTC. Translating it yields CARGYGYTF.

The chain has TRBV28 and TRBJ2-7; D is tentatively TRBD1 or TRBD2 (6 bases each). The CDR3 totals 15 residues. Germline V lookup: CDR1 MDHEN, CDR2 SYDVKM. V shed 2 bases and J shed 2 bases, with 13 bases lying between them. The chain's CDR3 is CASSLRFRGAYEQYF. CDR3 nucleotides: TGTGCCAGCAGTTTAAGGTTTAGGGGGGCCTACGAGCAGTACTTC.

The chain employs TRBV28 and TRBJ2-5, with D possibly TRBD1 on 6 matching bases. Per the germline V gene, CDR1 is MDHEN and CDR2 is SYDVKM. CDR3 length: 12 amino acids. Trimming cost V 8 bases and J 5 bases, with 12 bases left between them. Here the CDR3 reads CASSGVSETQYF. The CDR3 coding sequence is TGTGCCAGCTCAGGGGTGTCCGAGACCCAGTACTTC.

The chain is built from TRBV7-9 and TRBJ1-6; D gene unclear. The CDR3 consists of 11 residues. Germline CDR1 SEHNR, CDR2 FQNEAQ (reference sequence). Trimming stripped 0 bases from V and 12 bases from J, with 3 bases between. CDR3 in DNA: TGTGCCAGCAGCTTAGCGGGACCCCTCCACTTT. This encodes CASSLAGPLHF.

This rearrangement joins TRBV10-2 to TRBJ1-6, with 7 bases identical to TRBD1. The germline gives CDR1 WSHSY, CDR2 SAAADI. The trim removed 3 bases at V and 3 bases at J, leaving 8 bases unmatched. The CDR3 runs 17 residues. The CDR3 sequence is CASSDRDSELYNSPLHF. In nucleotides, the CDR3 is TGCGCCAGCAGTGACCGGGACAGTGAGCTCTATAATTCACCCCTCCACTTT.